This section outlines one TCR beta chain sequence together with its context. Its antigen is not known. After removal of 5 bases from V and 0 bases from J, the junction contained 10 bases not matched to a gene. CDR1 and CDR2 from the germline V gene are MRHNA and SNTAGT. This CDR3 spans 17 amino acids. This sample was included in a study of T cell repertoires in cytomegalovirus infection. For the study at large: Recently identified HLA-C-restricted CMV epitopes and well-studied HLA-B-restricted CMV epitopes were used by the study. It was the public TCR beta signatures that indicated both CMV infection and matching HLA type. Study-wide findings and caveats: The ex vivo response showed dominance by HLA-C-restricted CMV-specific TCR beta clonotypes.

TCRdb called the reads again in MiXCR, with one record for every CDR3 protein. The sample holds roughly 920,000 distinct CDR3 sequences, 31% seen once. The sample was cultured CD8+ T cells from PBMCs, taken from culture after CMV antigen stimulation. The source is a human donor in good health (CMV status not recorded). Some clones in this sample may be carry-over from other donors' samples. The J gene is TRBJ2-1, the V gene TRBV6-4; 7 bases agree with TRBD1. In nucleotides, the CDR3 is TGTGCCAGCAGTCCCGTAGGGGGCATGGACTCCTACAATGAGCAGTTCTTC. This encodes CASSPVGGMDSYNEQFF.